This TCR beta chain was sequenced for a study of CDR3 diversity in severe acne. TCRdb re-called the PCR reads with MiXCR, one entry per CDR3 protein. The sample includes 85,000 to 120,000 distinct CDR3 sequences, under 60% of them seen just once. CDR1 and CDR2 from the germline V gene are KGHDR and SFDVKD. V was pared by 8 bases and J by 6 bases, with 2 bases of the junction left unmatched. The CDR3 sequence is 12 residues long. V usage is TRBV24-1 and J usage is TRBJ2-1; the match to TRBD1 covers 8 bases. The sequenced material came from blood. This clonotype was sampled from a male donor with acne. The CDR3 coding sequence is TGTGCCACCACTGGACAGGGCAATGAGCAGTTCTTC. This codes for CATTGQGNEQFF.